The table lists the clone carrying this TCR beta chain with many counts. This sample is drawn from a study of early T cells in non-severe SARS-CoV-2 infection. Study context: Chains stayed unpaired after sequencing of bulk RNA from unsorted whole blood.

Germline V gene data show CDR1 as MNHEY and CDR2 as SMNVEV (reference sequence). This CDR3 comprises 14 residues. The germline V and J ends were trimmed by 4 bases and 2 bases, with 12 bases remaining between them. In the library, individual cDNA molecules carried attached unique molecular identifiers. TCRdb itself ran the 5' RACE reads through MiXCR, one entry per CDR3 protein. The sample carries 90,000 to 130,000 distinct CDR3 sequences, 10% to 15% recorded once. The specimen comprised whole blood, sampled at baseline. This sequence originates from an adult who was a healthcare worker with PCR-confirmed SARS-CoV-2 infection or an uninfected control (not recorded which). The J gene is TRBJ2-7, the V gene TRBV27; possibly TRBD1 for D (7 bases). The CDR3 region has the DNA TGTGCCAGCAGTTCGGCAGGGGGGACCTACGAGCAGTACTTC. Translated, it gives CASSSAGGTYEQYF.